The 30 T cell receptor beta chains given below trace back to one sample, sequenced in a study of vaccination effects on CD4 cells after COVID-19. Assay used: immunoSEQ multiplex PCR; TCRdb lists only in-frame clones, some missing. The table lists 20,000 or so clones, 65% to 85% of them singletons. Sequencing followed a ViraFEST assay step that expanded antigen-specific CD4+ T cells with viral peptide pools. Investigators separated out CD4+ T cells once around 10 days of culture had passed. As their vaccination, participants received two doses of either BNT162b2 or mRNA-1273. These receptors have no identified antigens. Sequenced material: CD4+ T cells from PBMCs cultured with HCoV-229E spike peptides, taken after COVID-19 vaccination. Every receptor here comes from a human donor who received a COVID-19 vaccine.

The V call is TRBV10-2, the J call TRBJ2-7; D unresolved. The CDR3 sequence is 13 residues long. The germline V gene has CDR1 WSHSY and CDR2 SAAADI. The V end was cut by 4 bases, the J end by 2 bases, with 9 bases between. CDR3: CASSGVETYEQYF. The CDR3 DNA reads as TGCGCCAGCAGTGGGGTTGAAACCTACGAGCAGTACTTC.

The chain carries TRBV6-1 and TRBJ1-4, with D hard to call. Germline values: CDR1 MNHNS, CDR2 SASEGT. This CDR3 region has 14 residues. With 1 base removed from V and 4 bases from J, the gap between germline ends came to 7 bases. The CDR3 region has the DNA TGTGCCAGCAGTGAAGGGACCCTTAATGAAAAACTGTTTTTT. Translating gives CASSEGTLNEKLFF.

The chain links TRBV5-1 to TRBJ1-1; D ambiguous. Germline values: CDR1 SGHRS, CDR2 YFSETQ. V was shortened by 0 bases and J by 10 bases, with 13 bases between the two germline ends. The CDR3 runs to 13 residues. The CDR3 DNA reads as TGCGCCAGCAGCTTGGCCGGCCAATACAGAGCTTTCTTT. It specifies CASSLAGQYRAFF.

This clone was counted between two and nine times. The J gene is TRBJ1-2, the V gene TRBV2; D remains ambiguous. Between the trimmed V and J ends, which lost 2 bases and 2 bases, there was a span of 9 bases. The CDR3 loop spans 14 amino acids. CDR1 is SNHLY, CDR2 FYNNEI, per germline. The CDR3 coding sequence is TGTGCCAGCAGTGAAAGAGAAGGGAACTATGGCTACACCTTC. It encodes CASSEREGNYGYTF.

This clone was seen more than once but under ten times. V usage is TRBV6-1 and J usage is TRBJ2-7; TRBD2 matches 9 bases. Germline V gene data show CDR1 as MNHNS and CDR2 as SASEGT. The V and J ends lost 2 bases and 2 bases, in that order; junction bases with no gene match: 4. The CDR3 sequence is 15 residues long. This chain's CDR3 is CASSELAGTPYEQYF. The CDR3 DNA follows: TGTGCCAGCAGTGAACTAGCGGGGACCCCCTACGAGCAGTACTTC.

The V gene is TRBV19, the J gene TRBJ1-2; D is possibly TRBD1 (5 bases). The CDR3 is made up of 14 amino acids. Trimming stripped 6 bases from V and 0 bases from J, with 11 bases between. The germline V gene encodes CDR1 LNHDA and CDR2 SQIVND (reference sequence). The CDR3 sequence is CASRPVGANYGYTF. CDR3 DNA sequence: TGTGCCAGTAGACCCGTGGGGGCTAACTATGGCTACACCTTC.

The chain carries TRBV29-1 and TRBJ2-1; possibly TRBD1 for D (6 bases). The ends were cut back, 4 bases at V and 5 bases at J, with 12 bases in the middle. Per germline, CDR1 SQVTM and CDR2 ANQGSEA. This CDR3 is built from 13 residues. The CDR3, as DNA: TGCAGCGTTGCGAGGCAGGGGAACAATGAGCAGTTCTTC. Its translation is CSVARQGNNEQFF.

V gene TRBV3-1 (or the pseudogene TRBV3-2) combines with J gene TRBJ2-1, with 11 positions matching TRBD1. The ends lost 5 bases at V and 6 bases at J; junction bases unmatched: 6. CDR3 size: 15 residues. Germline V gives CDR1 LGHDT, CDR2 YNNKEL (reference sequence). CDR3 sequence reads: CASSFGQGAINEQFF. For the CDR3, the DNA is TGTGCCAGCAGCTTCGGACAGGGGGCGATCAATGAGCAGTTCTTC.

This chain uses TRBV29-1 with TRBJ1-1; 9 bases agree with TRBD1. There are 13 residues in the CDR3. The V segment lost 6 bases and the J segment 6 bases; nucleotides outside the gene matches: 8. Per the germline V gene, CDR1 is SQVTM and CDR2 is ANQGSEA. The CDR3 DNA is TGCAGCGTAGTACAGGGGGCGATCGCTGAAGCTTTCTTT. It yields the protein CSVVQGAIAEAFF.

A word on this clone: A read error may account for a junction end that differs from germline. The chain is built from TRBV6-1 and TRBJ2-7; D might be TRBD2 (7 bases). CDR1 MNHNS and CDR2 SASEGT come from the germline V gene. This CDR3 is 12 amino acids long. CDR3 protein: CASSDEAGHPLF. CDR3 sequence (DNA): TGTGCCAGCAGTGATGAAGCGGGACACCCACTCTTC.

The chain couples TRBV5-1 to TRBJ2-3; 8 nucleotides align to TRBD2. The germline CDR1 and CDR2 sequences are SGHRS and YFSETQ. The CDR3 totals 15 residues. V lost 1 base and J lost 4; bases outside the gene matches: 5. The CDR3 bases are TGCGCCAGCAGCTTGACAGCGGGAGTCTCAGATACGCAGTATTTT. Its protein is CASSLTAGVSDTQYF.

The rearrangement uses TRBV24-1 and TRBJ2-7; D remains unclear. Between the trimmed V and J ends, which lost 0 bases and 0 bases, there was a span of 5 bases. Germline V CDR1 and CDR2: KGHDR, SFDVKD. The CDR3 covers 14 residues. CDR3 sequence reads: CATSDLAYSYEQYF. CDR3 DNA sequence: TGTGCCACCAGTGATTTGGCGTACTCCTACGAGCAGTACTTC.

The chain combines TRBV9 with TRBJ2-1; 11 bases fit TRBD2. The CDR3 is 20 residues long. V shed 4 bases, J shed 0 bases, and the junction held 15 bases outside the gene matches. In germline, CDR1 is SGDLS, CDR2 YYNGEE. The CDR3 is CASSPNRLAGSFLSYNEQFF. The CDR3, as DNA: TGTGCCAGCAGCCCAAATCGACTAGCGGGGAGTTTTCTCTCCTACAATGAGCAGTTCTTC. The variable domain in full, with the rest retrieved from reference TRBV9 and TRBJ2-1, is DSGVTQTPKHLITATGQRVTLRCSPRSGDLSVYWYQQSLDQGLQFLIQYYNGEERAKGNILERFSAQQFPDLHSELNLSSLELGDSALYFCASSPNRLAGSFLSYNEQFFGPGTRLTVL.

J is TRBJ2-1 and V is TRBV10-3; 7 positions agree with TRBD2. Germline V gene lookup returns CDR1 ENHRY and CDR2 SYGVKD. V was pared by 6 bases and J by 5 bases, with 10 bases of the junction left unmatched. The CDR3 runs to 15 residues. The CDR3 loop reads CAIRGGGSLDNEQFF. The CDR3 DNA reads as TGTGCCATCAGGGGTGGCGGGAGCCTGGACAATGAGCAGTTCTTC.

V and J are TRBV6-5 and TRBJ2-1; possibly TRBD1 for D (6 bases). Per the germline V gene, CDR1 is MNHEY and CDR2 is SVGAGI. This CDR3 comprises 12 residues. Trimming removed 6 bases from V and 10 bases from J, with 13 bases in between. For the CDR3, the DNA is TGTGCCAGCAGACAGGACAGTCGAGAGCAGTTCTTC. Its translation is CASRQDSREQFF.

This chain links TRBV19 with TRBJ1-3; 10 bases fit TRBD1. The CDR3 extends over 14 amino acids. V dropped 7 bases and J dropped 1; count of bases not matched to a gene: 1. The germline gives CDR1 LNHDA, CDR2 SQIVND (reference sequence). The CDR3 DNA reads TGTGCCAGTACGGACAGGGGGTCTGGAAACACCATATATTTT. It codes for CASTDRGSGNTIYF.

The chain is built from TRBV5-1 and TRBJ2-7; D unresolved. Trimming took 2 bases from V and 4 from J, leaving 7 bases between them. Germline values: CDR1 SGHRS, CDR2 YFSETQ. This CDR3 is 12 amino acids long. Written as DNA, the CDR3 is TGCGCCAGCAGCTTTAACAAGTACGAGCAGTACTTC. This gives the protein CASSFNKYEQYF.

V is TRBV2 and J is TRBJ1-3, with 7 nucleotides matching TRBD1. V was pared by 7 bases and J by 3 bases, with 12 bases of the junction left unmatched. CDR1 SNHLY and CDR2 FYNNEI come from the germline V gene. The CDR3 is made up of 16 amino acids. CDR3 in amino acids: CASTPMTGTFGNTIYF. For the CDR3, the DNA is TGTGCCAGCACTCCGATGACAGGGACTTTTGGAAACACCATATATTTT. Drawing the rest from reference TRBV2 and TRBJ1-3, the complete variable domain is EPEVTQTPSHQVTQMGQEVILRCVPISNHLYFYWYRQILGQKVEFLVSFYNNEISEKSEIFDDQFSVERPDGSNFTLKIRSTKLEDSAMYFCASTPMTGTFGNTIYFGEGSWLTVV.

V is TRBV19 and J is TRBJ2-5, with D perhaps TRBD1 (6 bases). The CDR3 consists of 13 residues. Germline-derived CDR1 and CDR2 are LNHDA and SQIVND (reference sequence). Trimming pared 5 bases from V and 2 bases from J, leaving 9 bases between. The CDR3 spells CASSGQGQETQYF. As DNA, the CDR3 is TGTGCCAGTAGTGGGCAGGGGCAAGAGACCCAGTACTTC.

This chain connects TRBV29-1 to TRBJ2-7; D is possibly TRBD1 (8 bases). The CDR3 is 12 residues long. Germline CDR1 and CDR2: SQVTM and ANQGSEA. V lost 6 bases, J lost 5 bases, and 14 bases lay in between. For the CDR3, the DNA is TGCAGCGTGGAAACAGGGGGGGACGAGCAGTACTTC. Encoded protein: CSVETGGDEQYF.

J is TRBJ1-6 and V is TRBV29-1; D not certain. CDR3 length: 15 amino acids. Looked up from germline, CDR1 is SQVTM and CDR2 is ANQGSEA. With 6 bases removed from V and 0 bases from J, the gap between germline ends came to 12 bases. The CDR3 nucleotides are TGCAGCGTGACGCGGGGTAGCTCCTATAATTCACCCCTCCACTTT. Translation gives CSVTRGSSYNSPLHF.

The chain combines TRBV4-2 with TRBJ1-3; 7 bases match TRBD1. Trimming took 4 bases from V and 0 from J; bases not matched to a gene: 12. The germline CDR1 and CDR2 sequences are LGHNA and YNFKEQ. The CDR3 spans 18 residues. The DNA of the CDR3 is TGTGCCAGCAGCCGAGACCTGGGACAGCTTCCCTCTGGAAACACCATATATTTT. Amino acids: CASSRDLGQLPSGNTIYF.

The chain uses TRBV13 and TRBJ2-2; D uncertain. With 3 bases removed from V and 2 bases from J, the gap between germline ends came to 13 bases. The CDR3 consists of 16 residues. CDR1 is PRHDT, CDR2 FYEKMQ, per germline (reference sequence). CDR3 in amino acids: CASSFGSGYNTGELFF. The CDR3 DNA follows: TGTGCCAGCAGCTTCGGCTCAGGTTATAACACCGGGGAGCTGTTTTTT.

The chain is built from TRBV7-2 and TRBJ1-5; no definite D call. Germline values: CDR1 SGHTA, CDR2 FQGNSA. V lost 6 bases and J 5 bases, leaving 8 bases between the germline ends. This CDR3 contains 12 residues. The CDR3 spells CASRLTDQPQHF. DNA for the CDR3: TGTGCCAGCAGACTAACGGATCAGCCCCAGCATTTT.

This clone showed up just once. Here the CDR3 DNA reads TGTGCCAGCAGCTTACCAGGATCATCGGGGGGAGCCAAAAACATTCAGTACTTC. Residues: CASSLPGSSGGAKNIQYF. The V gene is TRBV7-6, the J gene TRBJ2-4; 7 nucleotides agree with TRBD2. J gave up 0 bases and V 2 bases, and 10 bases lay outside the gene matches. Germline assignment: CDR1 SGHVS and CDR2 FNYEAQ. The CDR3 is made up of 18 amino acids.

V usage is TRBV2 and J usage is TRBJ2-6; D tentatively fits TRBD1 or TRBD2 (6 bases each). Germline-derived CDR1 and CDR2 are SNHLY and FYNNEI. Trimming cost V 7 bases and J 2 bases, with 9 bases left between them. The CDR3 consists of 14 residues. The DNA of the CDR3 is TGTGCCAGCATGGAGGGGGCTGGGGCCAACGTCCTGACTTTC. Encoded protein: CASMEGAGANVLTF.

This rearrangement joins TRBV3-1 (or the pseudogene TRBV3-2) to TRBJ2-1; TRBD2 matches 12 bases. The germline gives CDR1 LGHDT, CDR2 YNNKEL (reference sequence). This CDR3 contains 16 residues. Germline trimming cut 4 bases from V and 0 bases from J; bases unmatched to any gene: 1. The chain's CDR3 is CASSPTSGGSYNEQFF. For the CDR3, the DNA is TGTGCCAGCAGCCCGACTAGCGGGGGCTCCTACAATGAGCAGTTCTTC.

V gene TRBV29-1 combines with J gene TRBJ1-2, with TRBD1 identical over 7 bases. V gave up 6 bases and J gave up 2 bases; unmatched junction bases: 12. This CDR3 spans 15 amino acids. Germline CDR1 SQVTM, CDR2 ANQGSEA. This CDR3 reads CSVDNSQDRNYGYTF. In DNA, the CDR3 is TGCAGCGTCGACAATTCCCAGGACAGGAACTATGGCTACACCTTC.

Only a few counts were recorded for this clone. The chain combines TRBV2 with TRBJ1-2; possibly TRBD1 for D (5 bases). V lost 2 bases and J lost 3, with 16 bases in between. Germline-derived CDR1 and CDR2 are SNHLY and FYNNEI. The CDR3 spans 16 residues. This CDR3 is CASSEPNRIGDYGYTF. The CDR3 nucleotides are TGTGCCAGCAGTGAACCAAACAGGATAGGGGACTATGGCTACACCTTC.

The rearrangement joins TRBV5-4 to TRBJ2-3, with TRBD2 as a possible D gene (7 bases). V was shortened by 1 base and J by 2 bases, with 14 bases between the two germline ends. Per the germline V gene, CDR1 is SGHNT and CDR2 is YYREEE (reference sequence). The CDR3 loop spans 16 amino acids. CDR3 protein: CASSLRAGANTDTQYF. The CDR3 bases are TGTGCCAGCAGCTTGAGGGCGGGGGCAAACACAGATACGCAGTATTTT.